What follows describes a single T cell receptor beta chain. These data are taken from a study of T cell changes during pregnancy in multiple sclerosis. CDR1 and CDR2 from the germline V gene are MNHEY and SVGAGI. The CDR3 contains 15 residues. V was pared by 6 bases and J by 3 bases, with 11 bases of the junction left unmatched. Generated by immunoSEQ multiplex PCR, the TCRdb table keeps only in-frame clones and is missing some. The sample records tens of thousands of clones, approximately 90% being singletons. V usage is TRBV6-5 and J usage is TRBJ2-7; the match to TRBD1 covers 7 bases. This sequence originates from a female donor with multiple sclerosis, enrolled in a pregnancy study. The sample consisted of peripheral blood, taken in the third trimester of pregnancy. The chain's CDR3 is CASSPPGQSFYEQYF. As DNA, the CDR3 is TGTGCCAGCAGCCCTCCGGGACAGTCCTTCTACGAGCAGTACTTC.